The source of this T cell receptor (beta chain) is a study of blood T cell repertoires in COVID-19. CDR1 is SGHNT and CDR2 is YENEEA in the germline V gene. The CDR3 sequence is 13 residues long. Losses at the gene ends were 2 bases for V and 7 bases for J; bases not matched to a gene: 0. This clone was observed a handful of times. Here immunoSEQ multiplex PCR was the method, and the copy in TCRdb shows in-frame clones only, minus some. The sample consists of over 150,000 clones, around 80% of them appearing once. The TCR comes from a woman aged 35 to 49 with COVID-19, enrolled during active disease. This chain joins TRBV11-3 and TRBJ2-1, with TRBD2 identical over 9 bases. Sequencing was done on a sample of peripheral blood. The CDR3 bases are TGTGCCAGCAGCTTACTAGCGGGGAATGAGCAGTTCTTC. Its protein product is CASSLLAGNEQFF.